This entry features one T cell receptor beta chain sequence. The record originates from a study of blood T cell repertoires in COVID-19. Study in general: T cells, B-cell-depleted T cells, or PBMCs supplied cDNA or gDNA.

Germline V gives CDR1 MNHEY, CDR2 SMNVEV (reference sequence). Trimming took off 6 bases at V and 2 bases at J, with 14 bases between the two ends. This CDR3 comprises 14 residues. Original processing notes: It was from reference gene primer amplification that nucleated cell counts were estimated. Assay: immunoSEQ multiplex PCR; the TCRdb copy retains only in-frame clones and omits some. V and J calls and clone size come straight from that table; D and trimming were deduced from the DNA. Among 110,000 to 150,000 clones listed, about 89% were seen once. The receptor's source is a man aged 60 to 75 with active or convalescent COVID-19. Sequencing was performed on peripheral blood. The genes are TRBV27 and TRBJ2-7; a weak D match, TRBD2 (7 bases). The CDR3 reads CASSLKRDTYEQYF. CDR3 coding DNA: TGTGCCAGCAGCCTGAAGCGGGACACCTACGAGCAGTACTTC.